The 16 T cell receptor beta chains below were found in one sample sequenced in a study of early T cells in non-severe SARS-CoV-2 infection. A single record per CDR3 protein comes from TCRdb applying MiXCR to the 5' RACE reads. The sample has 25,000 to 35,000 distinct CDR3 sequences, 2.9% seen once. Sequenced material: whole blood. The receptor set was obtained from an adult who was a healthcare worker with PCR-confirmed SARS-CoV-2 infection or an uninfected control (not recorded which).

This clonotype was recorded many times. The gene calls are TRBV4-1 and TRBJ1-2; unclear D gene. This CDR3 is 15 amino acids long. Germline lookup yields CDR1 MGHRA and CDR2 YSYEKL. The germline V and J ends were trimmed by 0 bases and 8 bases, with 16 bases remaining between them. DNA of the CDR3: TGCGCCAGCAGCCAAGATTTTACGGCCGGCCGAGGCTACACCTTC. Amino acid sequence: CASSQDFTAGRGYTF.

This clonotype was observed many times. For the CDR3, the DNA is TGCAGCGTCAACAGGGAGGAGACCCAGTACTTC. Its protein is CSVNREETQYF. The chain recombines TRBV29-1 with TRBJ2-5; D is possibly TRBD1 (6 bases). The germline V gene encodes CDR1 SQVTM and CDR2 ANQGSEA. V gave up 6 bases and J gave up 5 bases, with 10 bases separating them. The CDR3 is 11 amino acids.

This clonotype was observed at least ten times. This CDR3 reads CASSSTDTQYF. Here the CDR3 DNA reads TGTGCCAGCAGCTCGACAGATACGCAGTATTTT. The chain uses TRBV5-8 and TRBJ2-3; no firm D call. The V and J ends lost 3 bases and 3 bases respectively, with 2 bases between them. The CDR3 sequence is 11 residues long. Germline-derived CDR1 and CDR2 are SGHTS and YDEGEE. The variable domain in full, completed from reference TRBV5-8 and TRBJ2-3, reads EAGVTQSPTHLIKTRGQQATLRCSPISGHTSVYWYQQALGLGLQFLLWYDEGEERNRGNFPPRFSGRQFPNYSSELNVNALELEDSALYLCASSSTDTQYFGPGTRLTVL.

This clonotype was observed a few times. J is TRBJ2-7 and V is TRBV27; possibly TRBD1 or TRBD2 for D (5 bases each). The CDR3 is 15 amino acids. The V gene lost 3 bases and the J gene lost 4 bases, with 16 bases spanning the gap. Germline CDR1 is MNHEY and CDR2 is SMNVEV (reference sequence). The chain's CDR3 is CASSFGDLRAYEQYV. The CDR3 DNA sequence: TGTGCCAGCAGTTTTGGGGACCTGAGGGCTTACGAGCAGTACGTC.

About this clonotype itself: This may be a read error, as it is one base from a much larger clone. The chain links TRBV2 to TRBJ2-3; unclear D gene. Germline V gives CDR1 SNHLY, CDR2 FYNNEI. V lost 4 bases and J 4 bases, leaving 6 bases between the germline ends. The length of the CDR3 is 12 residues. The CDR3 nucleotides are TGTGCCAGCAGTGTAGGGTCAGATACGCAGTATTTT. It encodes CASSVGSDTQYF. Based on the CDR3 plus reference TRBV2 and TRBJ2-3, the full variable domain is EPEVTQTPSHQVTQMGQEVILRCVPISNHLYFYWYRQILGQKVEFLVSFYNNEISEKSEIFDDQFSVERPDGSNFTLKIRSTKLEDSAMYFCASSVGSDTQYFGPGTRLTVL.

This clonotype has a count of ten or more. The rearrangement links TRBV7-9 to TRBJ1-5, with 9 bases matching TRBD1. Looked up from germline, CDR1 is SEHNR and CDR2 is FQNEAQ (reference sequence). V was clipped by 3 bases and J by 4 bases; unmatched bases: 1. CDR3 length: 14 residues. CDR3 protein: CASSLGQGNQPQHF. As DNA, the CDR3 is TGTGCCAGCAGCTTGGGACAGGGTAATCAGCCCCAGCATTTT.

This clonotype appeared many times. The J gene is TRBJ1-6, the V gene TRBV5-4, with D unclear. CDR3 size: 14 residues. Germline V CDR1 and CDR2: SGHNT, YYREEE (reference sequence). Trimming stripped 0 bases from V and 10 bases from J, with 11 bases between. The CDR3 protein is CASSLVGSESPLHF. CDR3 coding DNA: TGTGCCAGCAGCTTGGTAGGCAGTGAGTCACCCCTCCACTTT.

The table lists this clonotype with many counts. The chain has TRBV2 and TRBJ2-3, with TRBD2 matching 7 bases. Germline assignment: CDR1 SNHLY and CDR2 FYNNEI. Trimming cost V 8 bases and J 9 bases; bases outside gene matches: 5. The CDR3 has 11 amino acids. The CDR3 nucleotides read TGTGCCAGCGGTAGGGACTACACGCAGTATTTT. Protein sequence: CASGRDYTQYF.

This clonotype was counted many times. The chain employs TRBV20-1 and TRBJ2-3; 11 bases map to TRBD2. There are 15 residues in the CDR3. Germline CDR1 and CDR2: DFQATT and SNEGSKA (reference sequence). V trimming: 4 bases; J trimming: 2 bases; junction bases outside the gene matches: 5. The CDR3 loop is CSATLAGAITDTQYF. CDR3 in DNA: TGCAGTGCTACACTAGCGGGGGCGATCACAGATACGCAGTATTTT.

This clonotype was seen repeatedly, ten times or more. The chain links TRBV5-5 to TRBJ1-5; tentative D call: TRBD1 (5 bases). CDR1 SGHKS and CDR2 YYEKEE come from the germline V gene (reference sequence). V lost 4 bases to trimming and J lost 0 bases, with 29 bases between them. CDR3 length: 21 amino acids. The CDR3 nucleotides are TGTGCCAGCAGCCCGGAGGGGACCCTGGAACCCTCTCTCTATAGCAATCAGCCCCAGCATTTT. It specifies CASSPEGTLEPSLYSNQPQHF.

This clonotype was detected many times. V usage is TRBV4-2 and J usage is TRBJ1-1, with TRBD1 identical over 7 bases. J was trimmed by 4 bases and V by 0 bases; bases with no gene match: 8. The CDR3 runs 16 residues. Germline V CDR1 and CDR2: LGHNA, YNFKEQ. The CDR3 region is CASSQDPTGVGTEAFF. The CDR3 DNA sequence: TGTGCCAGCAGCCAAGACCCTACAGGGGTTGGCACTGAAGCTTTCTTT.

There are many counts of this clonotype. The chain uses TRBV10-2 and TRBJ2-3; no clear D. Germline CDR1 reads WSHSY; CDR2 reads SAAADI. The V gene lost 10 bases and the J gene lost 2 bases, with 19 bases spanning the gap. The CDR3 loop spans 15 amino acids. The CDR3 nucleotides read TGCGCCACCACATACACGGAAAGAGTCACAGATACGCAGTATTTT. Encoded protein: CATTYTERVTDTQYF.

This clonotype appeared many times. CDR3 region: CASSLGGTVNQPQHF. The CDR3 DNA reads as TGTGCCAGCAGCTTAGGAGGGACAGTTAATCAGCCCCAGCATTTT. The chain employs TRBV7-2 and TRBJ1-5; 7 bases are a match to TRBD1. From germline, CDR1 is SGHTA and CDR2 FQGNSA. This CDR3 comprises 15 residues. V lost 1 base and J lost 4; bases outside the gene matches: 4.

This clonotype was seen at least ten times. The V gene is TRBV10-3, the J gene TRBJ2-5; 9 nucleotides line up with TRBD2. There are 14 residues in the CDR3. Germline V gives CDR1 ENHRY, CDR2 SYGVKD. Unmatched junction bases numbered 3, after V lost 4 bases and J lost 3 bases. CDR3 nucleotides: TGTGCCATCAGTGTTCTAGCGGGGAAAGAGACCCAGTACTTC. It encodes CAISVLAGKETQYF.

This clonotype was picked up many times. The gene calls are TRBV20-1 and TRBJ2-5; the D is unclear. The CDR3 consists of 10 residues. Trimming took off 6 bases at V and 5 bases at J, with 7 bases between the two ends. Germline assignment: CDR1 DFQATT and CDR2 SNEGSKA (reference sequence). CDR3 DNA: TGCAGTGCCCTAGGCGAGACCCAGTACTTC. Its protein is CSALGETQYF.

This clonotype has ten or more counts. This chain connects TRBV10-3 to TRBJ1-2, with D possibly being TRBD1 (5 bases). The germline CDR1 and CDR2 sequences are ENHRY and SYGVKD. V was clipped by 5 bases and J by 0 bases, with 19 bases between them. CDR3 size: 17 residues. CDR3 nucleotides: TGTGCCATCAGTTTGGGGGGAGGACGGTTTACTAACTATGGCTACACCTTC. Protein product: CAISLGGGRFTNYGYTF.